This TCR beta chain was identified in a study of blood T cell repertoires in COVID-19. Trimming stripped 7 bases from V and 5 bases from J, with 27 bases between. Per the germline V gene, CDR1 is SGHNT and CDR2 is YYREEE (reference sequence). The CDR3 is made up of 17 amino acids. Data came from immunoSEQ multiplex PCR; TCRdb stores just in-frame clones and leaves some out. The sample has about 81,000 clones, about 89% seen once. The sequenced sample consisted of peripheral blood. This sequence originates from a man in his sixties or seventies with active or convalescent COVID-19. The genes are TRBV5-4 and TRBJ2-5, with D possibly being TRBD2 (6 bases). The CDR3 sequence is CASAPRGLRRDEETQYF. Here the CDR3 DNA reads TGTGCCAGCGCTCCGCGAGGCCTCCGGAGGGATGAGGAGACCCAGTACTTC.